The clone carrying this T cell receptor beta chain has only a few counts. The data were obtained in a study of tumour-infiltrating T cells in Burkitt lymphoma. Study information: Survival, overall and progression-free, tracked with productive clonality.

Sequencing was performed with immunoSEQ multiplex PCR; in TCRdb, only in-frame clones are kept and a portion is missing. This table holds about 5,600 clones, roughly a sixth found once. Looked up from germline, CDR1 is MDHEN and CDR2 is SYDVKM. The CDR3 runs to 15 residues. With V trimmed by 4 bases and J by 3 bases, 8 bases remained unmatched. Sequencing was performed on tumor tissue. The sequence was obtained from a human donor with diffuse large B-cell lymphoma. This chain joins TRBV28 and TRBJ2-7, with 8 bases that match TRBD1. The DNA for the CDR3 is TGTGCCAGCAGTTCGAGGACAGGGATTCACTACGAGCAGTACTTC. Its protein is CASSSRTGIHYEQYF.